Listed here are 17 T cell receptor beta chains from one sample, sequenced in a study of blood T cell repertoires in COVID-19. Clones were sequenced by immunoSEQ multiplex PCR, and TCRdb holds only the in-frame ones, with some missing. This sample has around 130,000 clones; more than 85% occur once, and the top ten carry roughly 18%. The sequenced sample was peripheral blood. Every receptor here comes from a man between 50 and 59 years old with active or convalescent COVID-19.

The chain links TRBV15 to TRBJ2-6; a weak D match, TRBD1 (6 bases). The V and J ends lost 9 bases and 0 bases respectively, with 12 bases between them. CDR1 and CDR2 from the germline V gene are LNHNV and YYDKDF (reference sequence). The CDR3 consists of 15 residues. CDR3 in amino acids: CATQGRNSGANVLTF. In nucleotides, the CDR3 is TGTGCCACACAGGGACGGAACTCTGGGGCCAACGTCCTGACTTTC.

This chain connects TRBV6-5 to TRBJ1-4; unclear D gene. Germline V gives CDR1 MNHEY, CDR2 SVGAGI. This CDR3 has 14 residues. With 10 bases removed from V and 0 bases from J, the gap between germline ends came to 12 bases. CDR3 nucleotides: TGTGCCATCCCTCCCCAGACAACTAATGAAAAACTGTTTTTT. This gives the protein CAIPPQTTNEKLFF.

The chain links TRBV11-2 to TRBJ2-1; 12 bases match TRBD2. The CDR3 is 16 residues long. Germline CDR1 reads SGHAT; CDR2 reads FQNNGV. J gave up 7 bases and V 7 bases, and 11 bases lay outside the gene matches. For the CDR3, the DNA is TGTGCCAGCACCCACGGGACTAGCGGGTGGGCTAATGAGCAGTTCTTC. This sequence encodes CASTHGTSGWANEQFF.

The CDR3 DNA is TGTGCCAGCAGAGGTGGGGGGGTCGAAAAACTGTTTTTT. It translates to CASRGGGVEKLFF. J is TRBJ1-4 and V is TRBV6-5; D may be TRBD1 (5 bases). The germline V gene has CDR1 MNHEY and CDR2 SVGAGI. V shed 6 bases and J shed 8 bases, with 13 bases lying between them. The CDR3 has 13 residues.

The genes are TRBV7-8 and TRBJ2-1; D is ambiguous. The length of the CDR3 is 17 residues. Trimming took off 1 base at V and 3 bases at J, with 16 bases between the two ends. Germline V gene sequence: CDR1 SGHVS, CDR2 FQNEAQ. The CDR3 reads CASSLGAGSIVYNEQFF. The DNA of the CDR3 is TGTGCCAGCAGCTTAGGGGCCGGTTCCATCGTCTACAATGAGCAGTTCTTC.

CDR3 sequence: CSVREGADSPLHF. The DNA for the CDR3 is TGCAGCGTTAGGGAAGGGGCAGATTCACCCCTCCACTTT. The V gene is TRBV29-1, the J gene TRBJ1-6; tentatively, D is TRBD1 (5 bases). Trimming removed 5 bases at V and 8 bases at J, with 13 bases between. CDR1 and CDR2 (germline): SQVTM, ANQGSEA. The CDR3 has 13 residues.

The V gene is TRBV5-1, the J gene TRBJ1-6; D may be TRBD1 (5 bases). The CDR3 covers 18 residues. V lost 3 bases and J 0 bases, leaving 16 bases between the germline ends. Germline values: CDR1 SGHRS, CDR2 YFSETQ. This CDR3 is CASSSKTAQSSYNSPLHF. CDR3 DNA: TGCGCCAGCAGCTCGAAGACAGCCCAGAGCTCCTATAATTCACCCCTCCACTTT. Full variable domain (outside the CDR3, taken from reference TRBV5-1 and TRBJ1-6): KAGVTQTPRYLIKTRGQQVTLSCSPISGHRSVSWYQQTPGQGLQFLFEYFSETQRNKGNFPGRFSGRQFSNSRSEMNVSTLELGDSALYLCASSSKTAQSSYNSPLHFGNGTRLTVT.

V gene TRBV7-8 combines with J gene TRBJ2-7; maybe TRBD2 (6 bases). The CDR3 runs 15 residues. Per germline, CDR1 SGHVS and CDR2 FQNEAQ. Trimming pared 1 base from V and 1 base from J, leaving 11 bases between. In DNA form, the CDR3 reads TGTGCCAGCAGCTTAGGCCTAGCGCCTTCCTACGAGCAGTACTTC. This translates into CASSLGLAPSYEQYF.

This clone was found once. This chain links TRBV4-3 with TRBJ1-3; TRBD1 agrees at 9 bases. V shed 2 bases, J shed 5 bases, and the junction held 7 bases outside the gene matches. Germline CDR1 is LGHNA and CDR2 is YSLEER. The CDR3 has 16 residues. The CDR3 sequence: CASSQSKQGARNTIYF. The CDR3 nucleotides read TGCGCCAGCAGCCAAAGCAAACAGGGGGCTCGAAACACCATATATTTT.

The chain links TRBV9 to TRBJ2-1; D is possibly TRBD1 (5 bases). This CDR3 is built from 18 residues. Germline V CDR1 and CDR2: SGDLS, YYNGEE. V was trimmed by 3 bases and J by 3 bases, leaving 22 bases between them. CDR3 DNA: TGTGCCAGCAGCGGAGCCCTGGGGCCAACAAATTTCTACAATGAGCAGTTCTTC. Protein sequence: CASSGALGPTNFYNEQFF.

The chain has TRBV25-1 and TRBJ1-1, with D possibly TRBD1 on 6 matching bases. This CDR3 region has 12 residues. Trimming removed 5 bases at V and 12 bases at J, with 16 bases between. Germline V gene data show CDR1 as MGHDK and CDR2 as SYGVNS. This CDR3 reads CASSFTGSSPFF. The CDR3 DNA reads TGTGCCAGCAGTTTTACAGGGAGTTCGCCTTTCTTT.

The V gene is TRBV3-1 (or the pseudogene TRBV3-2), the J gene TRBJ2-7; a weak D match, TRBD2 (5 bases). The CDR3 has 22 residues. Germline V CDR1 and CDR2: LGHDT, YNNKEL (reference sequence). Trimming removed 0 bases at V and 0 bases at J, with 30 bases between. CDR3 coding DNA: TGTGCCAGCAGCCAAGATCTTTATAGCCGGTTTAGCGCCAACTACCGCTCCTACGAGCAGTACTTC. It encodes CASSQDLYSRFSANYRSYEQYF.

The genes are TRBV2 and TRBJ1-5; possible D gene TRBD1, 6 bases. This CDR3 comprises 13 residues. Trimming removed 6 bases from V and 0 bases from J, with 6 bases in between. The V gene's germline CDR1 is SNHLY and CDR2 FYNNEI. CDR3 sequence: CASRDSSNQPQHF. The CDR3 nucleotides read TGTGCCAGCAGGGACAGTAGCAATCAGCCCCAGCATTTT.

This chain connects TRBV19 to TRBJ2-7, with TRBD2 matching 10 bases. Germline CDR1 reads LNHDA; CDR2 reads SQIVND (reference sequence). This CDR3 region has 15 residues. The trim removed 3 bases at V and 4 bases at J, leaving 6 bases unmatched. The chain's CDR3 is CASSILAGVLYEQYF. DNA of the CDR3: TGTGCCAGTAGTATCCTAGCGGGGGTATTGTACGAGCAGTACTTC.

The CDR3 region is CASSQAIQGSEAFF. CDR3 bases: TGCGCCAGCAGCCAAGCTATACAGGGAAGTGAAGCTTTCTTT. The rearrangement links TRBV4-1 to TRBJ1-1, with D perhaps TRBD1 (6 bases). CDR1 is MGHRA and CDR2 is YSYEKL in the germline V gene. The V end lost 1 base, the J end lost 7 bases, and 13 bases lay between the germline ends. This CDR3 has 14 amino acids.

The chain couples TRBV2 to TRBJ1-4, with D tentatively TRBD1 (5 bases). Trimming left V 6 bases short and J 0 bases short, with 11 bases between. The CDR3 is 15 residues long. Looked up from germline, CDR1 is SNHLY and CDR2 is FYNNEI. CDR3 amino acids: CASSGRAATNEKLFF. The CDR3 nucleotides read TGTGCCAGCAGCGGCAGGGCTGCAACTAATGAAAAACTGTTTTTT.

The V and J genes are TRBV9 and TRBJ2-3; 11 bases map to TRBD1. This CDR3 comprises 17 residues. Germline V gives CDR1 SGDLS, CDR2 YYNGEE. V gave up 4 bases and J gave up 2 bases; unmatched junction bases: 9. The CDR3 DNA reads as TGTGCCAGCAGCCCGAGATCGGACAGGGGGCACACAGATACGCAGTATTTT. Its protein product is CASSPRSDRGHTDTQYF.